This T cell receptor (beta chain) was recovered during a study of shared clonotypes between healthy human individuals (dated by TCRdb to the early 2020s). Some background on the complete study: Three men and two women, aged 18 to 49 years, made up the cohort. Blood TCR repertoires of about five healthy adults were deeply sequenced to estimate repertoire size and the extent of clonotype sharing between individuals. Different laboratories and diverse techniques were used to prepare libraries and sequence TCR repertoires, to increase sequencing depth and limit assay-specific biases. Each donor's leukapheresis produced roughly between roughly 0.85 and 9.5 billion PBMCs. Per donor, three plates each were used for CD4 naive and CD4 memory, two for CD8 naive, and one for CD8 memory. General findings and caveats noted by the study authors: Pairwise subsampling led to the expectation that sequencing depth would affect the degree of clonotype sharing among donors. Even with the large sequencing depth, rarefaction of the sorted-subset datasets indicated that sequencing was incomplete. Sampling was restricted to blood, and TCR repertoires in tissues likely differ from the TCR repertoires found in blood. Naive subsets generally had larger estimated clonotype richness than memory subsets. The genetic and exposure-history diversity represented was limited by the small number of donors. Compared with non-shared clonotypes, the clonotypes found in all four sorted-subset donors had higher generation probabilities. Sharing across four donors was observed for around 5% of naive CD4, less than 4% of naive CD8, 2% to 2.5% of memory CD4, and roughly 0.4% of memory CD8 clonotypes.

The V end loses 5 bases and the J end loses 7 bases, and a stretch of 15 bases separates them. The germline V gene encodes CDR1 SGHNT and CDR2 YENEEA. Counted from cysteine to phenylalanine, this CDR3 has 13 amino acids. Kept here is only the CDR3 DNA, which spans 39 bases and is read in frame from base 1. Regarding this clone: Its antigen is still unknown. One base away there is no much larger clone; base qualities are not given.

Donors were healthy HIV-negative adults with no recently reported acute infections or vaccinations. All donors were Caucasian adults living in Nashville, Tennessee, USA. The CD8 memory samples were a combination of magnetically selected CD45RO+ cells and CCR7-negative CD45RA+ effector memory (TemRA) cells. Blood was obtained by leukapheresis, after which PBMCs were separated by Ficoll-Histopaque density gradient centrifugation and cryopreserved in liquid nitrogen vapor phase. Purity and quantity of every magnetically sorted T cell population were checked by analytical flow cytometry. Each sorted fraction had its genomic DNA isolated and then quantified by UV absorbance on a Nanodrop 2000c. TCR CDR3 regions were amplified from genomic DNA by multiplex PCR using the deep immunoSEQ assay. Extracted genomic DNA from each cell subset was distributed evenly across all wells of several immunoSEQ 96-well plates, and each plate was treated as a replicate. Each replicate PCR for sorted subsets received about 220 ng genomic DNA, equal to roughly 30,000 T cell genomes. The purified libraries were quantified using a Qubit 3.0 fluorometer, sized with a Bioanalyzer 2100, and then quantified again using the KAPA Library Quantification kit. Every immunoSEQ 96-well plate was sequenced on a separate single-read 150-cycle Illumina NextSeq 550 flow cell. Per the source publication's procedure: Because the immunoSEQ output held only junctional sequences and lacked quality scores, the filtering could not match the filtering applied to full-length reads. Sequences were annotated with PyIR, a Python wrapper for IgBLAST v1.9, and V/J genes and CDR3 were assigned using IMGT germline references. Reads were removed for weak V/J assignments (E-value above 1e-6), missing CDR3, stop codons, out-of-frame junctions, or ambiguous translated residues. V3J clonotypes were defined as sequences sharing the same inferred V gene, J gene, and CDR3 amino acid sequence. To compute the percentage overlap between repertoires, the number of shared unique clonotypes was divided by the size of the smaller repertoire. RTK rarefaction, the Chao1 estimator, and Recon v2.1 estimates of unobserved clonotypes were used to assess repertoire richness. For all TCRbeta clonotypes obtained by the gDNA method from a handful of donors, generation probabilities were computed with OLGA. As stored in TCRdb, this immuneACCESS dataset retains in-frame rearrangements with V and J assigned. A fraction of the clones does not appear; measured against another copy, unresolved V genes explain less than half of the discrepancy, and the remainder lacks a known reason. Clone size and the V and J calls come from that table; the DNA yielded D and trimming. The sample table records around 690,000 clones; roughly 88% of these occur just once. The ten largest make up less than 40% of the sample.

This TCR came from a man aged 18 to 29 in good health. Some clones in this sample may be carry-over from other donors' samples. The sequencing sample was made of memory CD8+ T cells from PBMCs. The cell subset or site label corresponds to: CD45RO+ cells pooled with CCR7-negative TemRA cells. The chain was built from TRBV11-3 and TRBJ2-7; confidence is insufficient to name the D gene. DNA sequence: TGTGCCAGCAGCACCCAACCGAAGGGTGAGCAGTACTTC. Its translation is CASSTQPKGEQYF.